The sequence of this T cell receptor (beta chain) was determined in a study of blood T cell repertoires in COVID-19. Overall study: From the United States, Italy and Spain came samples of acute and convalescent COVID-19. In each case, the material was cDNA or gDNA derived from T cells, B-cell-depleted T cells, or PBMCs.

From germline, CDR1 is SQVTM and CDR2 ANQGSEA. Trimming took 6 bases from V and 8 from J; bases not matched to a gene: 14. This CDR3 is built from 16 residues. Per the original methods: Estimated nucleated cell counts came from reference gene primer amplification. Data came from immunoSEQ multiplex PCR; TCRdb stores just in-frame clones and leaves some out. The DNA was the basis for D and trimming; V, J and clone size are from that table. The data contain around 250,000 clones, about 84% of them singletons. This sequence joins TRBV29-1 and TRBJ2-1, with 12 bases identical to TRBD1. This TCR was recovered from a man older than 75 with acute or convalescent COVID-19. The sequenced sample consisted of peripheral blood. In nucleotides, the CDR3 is TGCAGCGTCGACCCGGGGACAGGGGGCATTGTCGATGAGCAGTTCTTC. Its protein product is CSVDPGTGGIVDEQFF.